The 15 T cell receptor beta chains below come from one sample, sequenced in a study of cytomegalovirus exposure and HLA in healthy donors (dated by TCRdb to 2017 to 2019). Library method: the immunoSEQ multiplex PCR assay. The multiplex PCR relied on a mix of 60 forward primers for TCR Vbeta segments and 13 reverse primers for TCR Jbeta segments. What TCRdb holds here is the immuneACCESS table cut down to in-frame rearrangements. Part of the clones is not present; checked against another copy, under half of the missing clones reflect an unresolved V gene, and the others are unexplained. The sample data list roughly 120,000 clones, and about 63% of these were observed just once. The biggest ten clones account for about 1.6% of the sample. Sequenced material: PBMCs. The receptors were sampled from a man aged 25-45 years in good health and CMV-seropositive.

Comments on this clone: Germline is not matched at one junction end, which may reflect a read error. The chain's CDR3 is CASGEDVGGKLFF. CDR3 bases: TGTGCCAGCGGTGAGGACGTCGGAGGAAAACTGTTTTTT. This chain connects TRBV2 to TRBJ1-4; D gene uncertain. CDR1 is SNHLY and CDR2 is FYNNEI in the germline V gene. The CDR3 spans 13 residues. Together with reference TRBV2 and TRBJ1-4, the CDR3 gives the full variable domain: EPEVTQTPSHQVTQMGQEVILRCVPISNHLYFYWYRQILGQKVEFLVSFYNNEISEKSEIFDDQFSVERPDGSNFTLKIRSTKLEDSAMYFCASGEDVGGKLFFGSGTQLSVL.

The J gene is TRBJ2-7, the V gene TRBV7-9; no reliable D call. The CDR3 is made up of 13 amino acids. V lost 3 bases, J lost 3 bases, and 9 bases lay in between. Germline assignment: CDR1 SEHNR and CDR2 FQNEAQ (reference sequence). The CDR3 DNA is TGTGCCAGCAGCTTGGCAGGATACTACGAGCAGTACTTC. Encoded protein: CASSLAGYYEQYF. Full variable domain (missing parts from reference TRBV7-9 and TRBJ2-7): DTGVSQNPRHKITKRGQNVTFRCDPISEHNRLYWYRQTLGQGPEFLTYFQNEAQLEKSRLLSDRFSAERPKGSFSTLEIQRTEQGDSAMYLCASSLAGYYEQYFGPGTRLTVT.

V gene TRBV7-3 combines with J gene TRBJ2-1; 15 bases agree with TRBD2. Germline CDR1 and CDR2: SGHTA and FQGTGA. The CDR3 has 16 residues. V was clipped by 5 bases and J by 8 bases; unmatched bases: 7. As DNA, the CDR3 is TGTGCCAGCAGCCGGGGACTAGCGGGAGGTAGCGATGAGCAGTTCTTC. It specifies CASSRGLAGGSDEQFF.

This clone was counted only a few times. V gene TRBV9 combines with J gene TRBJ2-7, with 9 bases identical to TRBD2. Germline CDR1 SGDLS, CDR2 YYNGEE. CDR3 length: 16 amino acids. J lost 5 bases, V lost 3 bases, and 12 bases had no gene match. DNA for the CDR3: TGTGCCAGCAGCGCCTACCTTTCGCGGGAGGGCCACGAGCAGTACTTC. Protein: CASSAYLSREGHEQYF.

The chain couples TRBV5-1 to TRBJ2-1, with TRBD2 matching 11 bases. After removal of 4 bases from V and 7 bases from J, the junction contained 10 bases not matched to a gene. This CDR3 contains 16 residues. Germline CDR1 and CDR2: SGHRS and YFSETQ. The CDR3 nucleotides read TGCGCCAGCAGCCCGGTACTAGCGGGAGCTGGGAATGAGCAGTTCTTC. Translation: CASSPVLAGAGNEQFF.

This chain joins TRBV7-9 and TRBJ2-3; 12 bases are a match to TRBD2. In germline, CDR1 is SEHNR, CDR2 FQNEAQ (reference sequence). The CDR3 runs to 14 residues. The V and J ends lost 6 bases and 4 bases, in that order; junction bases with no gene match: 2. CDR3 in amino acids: CASSSSGRADTQYF. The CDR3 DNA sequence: TGTGCCAGCAGTTCTAGCGGGAGGGCAGATACGCAGTATTTT.

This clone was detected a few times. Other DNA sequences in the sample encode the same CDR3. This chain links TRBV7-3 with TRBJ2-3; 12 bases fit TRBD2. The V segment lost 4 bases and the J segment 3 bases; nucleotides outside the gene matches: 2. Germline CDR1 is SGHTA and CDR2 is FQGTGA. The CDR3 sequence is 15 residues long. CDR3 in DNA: TGTGCCAGCAGCTCGGGACTAGCGGGTACAGATACGCAGTATTTT. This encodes CASSSGLAGTDTQYF. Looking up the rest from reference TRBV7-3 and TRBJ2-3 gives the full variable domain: GAGVSQTPSNKVTEKGKYVELRCDPISGHTALYWYRQSLGQGPEFLIYFQGTGAADDSGLPNDRFFAVRPEGSVSTLKIQRTERGDSAVYLCASSSGLAGTDTQYFGPGTRLTVL.

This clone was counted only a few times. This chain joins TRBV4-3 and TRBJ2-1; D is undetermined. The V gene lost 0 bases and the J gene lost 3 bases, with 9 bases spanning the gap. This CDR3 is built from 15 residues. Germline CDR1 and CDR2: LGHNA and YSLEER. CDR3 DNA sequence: TGCGCCAGCAGCCAAGACTCGAGATACTACAATGAGCAGTTCTTC. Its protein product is CASSQDSRYYNEQFF.

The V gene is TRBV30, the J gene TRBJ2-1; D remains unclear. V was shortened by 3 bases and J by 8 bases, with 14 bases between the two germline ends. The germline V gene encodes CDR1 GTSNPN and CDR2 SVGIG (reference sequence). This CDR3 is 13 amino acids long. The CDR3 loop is CAWSPTGLDEQFF. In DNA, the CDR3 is TGTGCCTGGAGCCCGACGGGTCTGGATGAGCAGTTCTTC.

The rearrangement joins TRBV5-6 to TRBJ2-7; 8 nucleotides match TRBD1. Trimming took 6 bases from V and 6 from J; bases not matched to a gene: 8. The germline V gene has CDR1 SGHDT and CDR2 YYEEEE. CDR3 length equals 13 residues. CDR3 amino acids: CASKRQGRSEQYF. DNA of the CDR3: TGTGCCAGCAAACGACAGGGGCGCAGCGAGCAGTACTTC.

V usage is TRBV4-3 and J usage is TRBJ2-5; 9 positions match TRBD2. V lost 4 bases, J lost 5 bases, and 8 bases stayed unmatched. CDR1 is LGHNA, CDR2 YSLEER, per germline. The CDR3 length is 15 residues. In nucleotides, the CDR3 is TGCGCCAGCAGCCCGCGGGAGGGCACATCGGAGACCCAGTACTTC. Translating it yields CASSPREGTSETQYF.

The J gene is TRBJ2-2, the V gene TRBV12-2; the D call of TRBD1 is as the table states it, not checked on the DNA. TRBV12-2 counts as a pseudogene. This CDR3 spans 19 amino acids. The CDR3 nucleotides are TGTGCAAGTCGCCTCAGTGGGGGCGTACTGGACCGAAACACCGGGGAGCTGTTTTTT. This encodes CASRLSGGVLDRNTGELFF.

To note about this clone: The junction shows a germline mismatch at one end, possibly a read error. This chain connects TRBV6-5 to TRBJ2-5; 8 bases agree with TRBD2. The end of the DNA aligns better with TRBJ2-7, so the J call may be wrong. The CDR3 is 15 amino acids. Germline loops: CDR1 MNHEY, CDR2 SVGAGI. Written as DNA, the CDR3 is TGTGCCAGCAGTAACTCCGGGACTAGTGTCTACGAGCAGTACTTC. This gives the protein CASSNSGTSVYEQYF.

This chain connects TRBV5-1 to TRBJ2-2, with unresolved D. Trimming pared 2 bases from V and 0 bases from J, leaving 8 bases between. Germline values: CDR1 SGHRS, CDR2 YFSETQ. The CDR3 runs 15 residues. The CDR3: CASSFQQSNTGELFF. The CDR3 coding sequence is TGCGCCAGCAGCTTTCAACAGTCGAACACCGGGGAGCTGTTTTTT.

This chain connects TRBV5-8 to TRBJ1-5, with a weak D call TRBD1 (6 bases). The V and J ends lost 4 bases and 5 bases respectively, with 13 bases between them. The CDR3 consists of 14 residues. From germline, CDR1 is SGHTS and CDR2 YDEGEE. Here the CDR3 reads CASSQLQGDQPQHF. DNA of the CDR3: TGTGCCAGCAGCCAGCTACAGGGAGATCAGCCCCAGCATTTT.